The present TCR beta chain was sequenced within a study of Ad26.COV2.S vaccination and SARS-CoV-2 variants. Study-wide findings and caveats: It is possible that the TCR breadth and depth analyses underestimated the total T cell responses.

Per the germline V gene, CDR1 is LGHNA and CDR2 is YSLEER. Trimming took off 0 bases at V and 0 bases at J, with 9 bases between the two ends. This CDR3 is 15 amino acids long. Treatment defined: about 20 received Ad26.COV2.S at low or high dose, single or two shots; 5 received placebo; per-sample allocation not given. Specimens were obtained on day 63 following the first vaccine or placebo injection. Profiled with immunoSEQ multiplex PCR; TCRdb holds only in-frame clones, not every one. The table has hundreds of thousands of clones, roughly 90% seen once. About this clone: What it binds is not known.

J is TRBJ2-7 and V is TRBV4-3; D uncertain. The specimen comprised peripheral blood, sampled in a trial of Ad26.COV2.S vaccine versus placebo. The sequence was obtained from a person between 18 and 65 years old who received the Ad26.COV2.S COVID-19 vaccine or a placebo. The chain's CDR3 is CASSQESANSYEQYF. In DNA, the CDR3 is TGCGCCAGCAGCCAAGAGTCCGCAAACTCCTACGAGCAGTACTTC.